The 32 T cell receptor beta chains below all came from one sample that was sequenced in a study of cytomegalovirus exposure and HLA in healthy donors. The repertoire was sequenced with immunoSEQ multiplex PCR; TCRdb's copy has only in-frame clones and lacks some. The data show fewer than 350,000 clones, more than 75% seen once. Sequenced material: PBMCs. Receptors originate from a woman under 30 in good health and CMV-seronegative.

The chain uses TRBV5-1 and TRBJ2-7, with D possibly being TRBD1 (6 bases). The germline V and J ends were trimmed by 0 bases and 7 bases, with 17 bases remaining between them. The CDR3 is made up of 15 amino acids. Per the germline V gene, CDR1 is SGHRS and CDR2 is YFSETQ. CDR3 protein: CASSLGLAGAEEQYF. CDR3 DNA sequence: TGCGCCAGCAGCTTGGGACTCGCAGGGGCAGAGGAGCAGTACTTC.

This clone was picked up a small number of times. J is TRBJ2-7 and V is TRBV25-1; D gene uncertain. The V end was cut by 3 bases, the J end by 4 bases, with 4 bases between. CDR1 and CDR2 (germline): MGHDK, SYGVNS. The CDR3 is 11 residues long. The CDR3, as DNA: TGTGCCAGCAGTGATCAGTACGAGCAGTACTTC. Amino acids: CASSDQYEQYF.

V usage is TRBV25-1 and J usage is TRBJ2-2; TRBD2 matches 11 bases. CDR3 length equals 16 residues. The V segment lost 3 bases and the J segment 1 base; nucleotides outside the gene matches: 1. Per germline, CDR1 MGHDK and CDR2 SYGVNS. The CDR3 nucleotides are TGTGCCAGCAGTGAGGGACTAGCGGTGAACACCGGGGAGCTGTTTTTT. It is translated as CASSEGLAVNTGELFF. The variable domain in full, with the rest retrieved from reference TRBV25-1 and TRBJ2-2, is EADIYQTPRYLVIGTGKKITLECSQTMGHDKMYWYQQDPGMELHLIHYSYGVNSTEKGDLSSESTVSRIRTEHFPLTLESARPSHTSQYLCASSEGLAVNTGELFFGEGSRLTVL.

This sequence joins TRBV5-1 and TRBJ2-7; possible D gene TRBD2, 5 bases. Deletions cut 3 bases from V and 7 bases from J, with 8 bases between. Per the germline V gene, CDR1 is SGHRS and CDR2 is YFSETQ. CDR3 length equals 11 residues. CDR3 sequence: CASSSQREQYF. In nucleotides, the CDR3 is TGCGCCAGCAGCTCCCAGCGGGAGCAGTACTTC.

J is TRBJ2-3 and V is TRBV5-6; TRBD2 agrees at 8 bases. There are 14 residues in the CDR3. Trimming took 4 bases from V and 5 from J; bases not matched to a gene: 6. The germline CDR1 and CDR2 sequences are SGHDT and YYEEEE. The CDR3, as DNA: TGTGCCAGCAGCCCGTTTAGCGGGATAGATACGCAGTATTTT. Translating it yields CASSPFSGIDTQYF.

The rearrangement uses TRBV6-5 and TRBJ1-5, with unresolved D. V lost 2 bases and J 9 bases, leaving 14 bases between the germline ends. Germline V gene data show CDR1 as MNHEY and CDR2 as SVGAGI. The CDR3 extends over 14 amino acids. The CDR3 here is CASSYRREGVPQHF. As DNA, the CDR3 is TGTGCCAGCAGTTACAGGAGGGAGGGCGTGCCCCAGCATTTT.

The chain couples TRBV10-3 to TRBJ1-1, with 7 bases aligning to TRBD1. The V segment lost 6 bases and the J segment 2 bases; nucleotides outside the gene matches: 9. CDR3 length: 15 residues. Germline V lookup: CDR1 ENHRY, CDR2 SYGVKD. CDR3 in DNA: TGTGCCATCAGCAAGGAGAGGACAGGCAACACTGAAGCTTTCTTT. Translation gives CAISKERTGNTEAFF.

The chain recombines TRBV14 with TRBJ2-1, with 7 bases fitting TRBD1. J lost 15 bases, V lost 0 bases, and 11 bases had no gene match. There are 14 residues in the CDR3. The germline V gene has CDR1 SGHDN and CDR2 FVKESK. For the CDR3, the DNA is TGTGCCAGCAGCCAAGACCATCCCGGGACAGCCAGGTTCTTC. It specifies CASSQDHPGTARFF. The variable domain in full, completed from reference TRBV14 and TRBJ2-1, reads EAGVTQFPSHSVIEKGQTVTLRCDPISGHDNLYWYRRVMGKEIKFLLHFVKESKQDESGMPNNRFLAERTGGTYSTLKVQPAELEDSGVYFCASSQDHPGTARFFGPGTRLTVL.

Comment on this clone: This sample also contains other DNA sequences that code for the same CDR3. CDR3 protein: CSVGGRSTDTQYF. The CDR3 DNA is TGCAGCGTTGGTGGCAGGAGCACAGATACGCAGTATTTT. The rearrangement uses TRBV29-1 and TRBJ2-3; no definite D call. Trimming stripped 4 bases from V and 0 bases from J, with 8 bases between. The length of the CDR3 is 13 residues. CDR1 SQVTM and CDR2 ANQGSEA come from the germline V gene.

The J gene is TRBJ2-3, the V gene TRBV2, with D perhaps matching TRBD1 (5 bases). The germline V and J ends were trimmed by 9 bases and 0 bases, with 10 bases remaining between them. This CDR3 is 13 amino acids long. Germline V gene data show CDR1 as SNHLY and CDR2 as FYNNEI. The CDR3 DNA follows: TGTGCCAGGGACAAGGATAGCACAGATACGCAGTATTTT. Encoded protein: CARDKDSTDTQYF.

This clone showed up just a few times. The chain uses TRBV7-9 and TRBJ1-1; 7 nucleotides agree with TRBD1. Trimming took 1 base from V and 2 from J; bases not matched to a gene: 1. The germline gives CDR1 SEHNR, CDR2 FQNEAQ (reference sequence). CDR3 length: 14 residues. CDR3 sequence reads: CASSLGQGNTEAFF. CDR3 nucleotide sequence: TGTGCCAGCAGCTTAGGACAGGGAAACACTGAAGCTTTCTTT.

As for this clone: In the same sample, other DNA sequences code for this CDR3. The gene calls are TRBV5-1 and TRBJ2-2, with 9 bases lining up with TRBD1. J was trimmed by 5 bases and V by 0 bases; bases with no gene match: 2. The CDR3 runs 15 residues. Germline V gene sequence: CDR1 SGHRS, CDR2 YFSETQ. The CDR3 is CASSLGQGGTGELFF. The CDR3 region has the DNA TGCGCCAGCAGCTTGGGACAGGGGGGAACCGGGGAGCTGTTTTTT.

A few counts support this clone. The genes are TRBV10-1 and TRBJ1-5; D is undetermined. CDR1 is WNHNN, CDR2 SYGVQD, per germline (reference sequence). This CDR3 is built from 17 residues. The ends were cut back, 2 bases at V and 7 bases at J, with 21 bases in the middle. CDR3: CASSEDVPGPGMQPQHF. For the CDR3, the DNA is TGCGCCAGCAGTGAGGACGTCCCCGGGCCCGGGATGCAGCCCCAGCATTTT.

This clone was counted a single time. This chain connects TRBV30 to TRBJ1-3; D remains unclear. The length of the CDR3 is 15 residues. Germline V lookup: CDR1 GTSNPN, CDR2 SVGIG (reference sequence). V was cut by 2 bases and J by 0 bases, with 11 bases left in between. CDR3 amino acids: CAWSRRRSSGNTIYF. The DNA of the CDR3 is TGTGCCTGGAGTAGGAGGAGATCCTCTGGAAACACCATATATTTT.

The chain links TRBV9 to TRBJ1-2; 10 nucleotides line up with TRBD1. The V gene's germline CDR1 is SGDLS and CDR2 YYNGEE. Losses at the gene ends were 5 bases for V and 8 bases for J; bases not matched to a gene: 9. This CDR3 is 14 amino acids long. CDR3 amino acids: CASSWTGTGVGYTF. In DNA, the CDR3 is TGTGCCAGCAGTTGGACCGGGACAGGGGTCGGCTACACCTTC. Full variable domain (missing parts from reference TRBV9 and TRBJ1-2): DSGVTQTPKHLITATGQRVTLRCSPRSGDLSVYWYQQSLDQGLQFLIQYYNGEERAKGNILERFSAQQFPDLHSELNLSSLELGDSALYFCASSWTGTGVGYTFGSGTRLTVV.

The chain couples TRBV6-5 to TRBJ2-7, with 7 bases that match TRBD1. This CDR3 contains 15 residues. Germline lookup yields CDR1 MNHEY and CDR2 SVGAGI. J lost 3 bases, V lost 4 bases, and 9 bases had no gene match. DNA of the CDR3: TGTGCCAGCAGTTCCGTAAACAGGGGTCGCTACGAGCAGTACTTC. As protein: CASSSVNRGRYEQYF.

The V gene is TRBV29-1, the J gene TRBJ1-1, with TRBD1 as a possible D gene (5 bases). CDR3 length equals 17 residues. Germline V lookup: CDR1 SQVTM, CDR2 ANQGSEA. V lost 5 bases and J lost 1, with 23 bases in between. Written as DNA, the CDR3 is TGCAGCGTTCTACCCGGGGGGTTCTCAGGGACGAACACTGAAGCTTTCTTT. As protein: CSVLPGGFSGTNTEAFF.

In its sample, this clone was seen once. The CDR3 loop is CASSLQPSGRAYEQYF. CDR3 in DNA: TGTGCCAGCAGTCTCCAGCCTAGCGGGAGGGCGTACGAGCAGTACTTC. The genes are TRBV27 and TRBJ2-7, with 12 bases aligning to TRBD2. The CDR3 contains 16 residues. Germline V gene sequence: CDR1 MNHEY, CDR2 SMNVEV (reference sequence). The V segment lost 5 bases and the J segment 4 bases; nucleotides outside the gene matches: 9.

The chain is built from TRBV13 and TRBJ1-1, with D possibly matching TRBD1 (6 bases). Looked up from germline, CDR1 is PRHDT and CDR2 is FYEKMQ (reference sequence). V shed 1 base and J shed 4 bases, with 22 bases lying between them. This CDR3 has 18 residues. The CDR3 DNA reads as TGTGCCAGCAGCTTAGAGGGTAGGGGGGGCGCAATGGTCACTGAAGCTTTCTTT. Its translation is CASSLEGRGGAMVTEAFF.

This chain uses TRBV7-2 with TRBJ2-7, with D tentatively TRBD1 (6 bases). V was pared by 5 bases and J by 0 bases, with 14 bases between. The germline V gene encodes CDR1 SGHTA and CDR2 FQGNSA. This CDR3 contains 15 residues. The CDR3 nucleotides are TGTGCCAGCAGCACCCGACAGGCCAGCTCCTACGAGCAGTACTTC. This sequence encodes CASSTRQASSYEQYF.

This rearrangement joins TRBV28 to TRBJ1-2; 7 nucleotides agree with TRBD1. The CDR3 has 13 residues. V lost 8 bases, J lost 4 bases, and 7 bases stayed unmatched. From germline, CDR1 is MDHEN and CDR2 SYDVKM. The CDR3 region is CASGPGTVYGYTF. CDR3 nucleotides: TGTGCCAGCGGGCCCGGGACAGTCTATGGCTACACCTTC.

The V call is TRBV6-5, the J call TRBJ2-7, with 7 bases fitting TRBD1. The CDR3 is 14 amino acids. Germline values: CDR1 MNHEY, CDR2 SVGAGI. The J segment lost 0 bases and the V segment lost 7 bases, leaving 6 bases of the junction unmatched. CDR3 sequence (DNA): TGTGCCAGCAAAGAAGGGGGCGGCTCCTACGAGCAGTACTTC. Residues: CASKEGGGSYEQYF.

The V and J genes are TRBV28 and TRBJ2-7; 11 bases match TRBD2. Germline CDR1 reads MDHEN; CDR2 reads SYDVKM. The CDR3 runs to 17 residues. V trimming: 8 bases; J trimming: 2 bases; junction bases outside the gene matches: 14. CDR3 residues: CASFGQPTSGVTYEQYF. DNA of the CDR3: TGTGCCAGCTTCGGCCAGCCGACTAGCGGGGTAACCTACGAGCAGTACTTC.

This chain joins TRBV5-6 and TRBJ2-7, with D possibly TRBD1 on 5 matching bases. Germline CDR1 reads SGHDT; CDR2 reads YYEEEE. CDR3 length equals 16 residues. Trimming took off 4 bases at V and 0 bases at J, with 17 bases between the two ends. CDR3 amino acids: CASSPVVYRNSYEQYF. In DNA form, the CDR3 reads TGTGCCAGCAGCCCGGTGGTGTACAGGAACTCCTACGAGCAGTACTTC.

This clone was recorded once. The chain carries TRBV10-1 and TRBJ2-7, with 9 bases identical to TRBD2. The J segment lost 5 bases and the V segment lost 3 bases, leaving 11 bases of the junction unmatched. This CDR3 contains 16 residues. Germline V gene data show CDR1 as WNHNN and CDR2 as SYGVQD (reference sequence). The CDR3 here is CASSDPLAGSGHEQYF. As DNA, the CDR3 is TGCGCCAGCAGTGACCCTCTAGCGGGATCCGGCCACGAGCAGTACTTC.

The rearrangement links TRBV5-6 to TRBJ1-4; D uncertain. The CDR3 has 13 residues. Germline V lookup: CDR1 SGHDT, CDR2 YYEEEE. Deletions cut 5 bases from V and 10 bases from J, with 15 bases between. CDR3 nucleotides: TGTGCCAGCAGGTCAGCAGGCGTGGGAAAACTGTTTTTT. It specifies CASRSAGVGKLFF.

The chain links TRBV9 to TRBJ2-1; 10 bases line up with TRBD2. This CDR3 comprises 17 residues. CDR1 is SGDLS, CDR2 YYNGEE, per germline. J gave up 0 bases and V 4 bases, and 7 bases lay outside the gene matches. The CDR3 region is CASSPRTSGPSYNEQFF. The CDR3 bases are TGTGCCAGCAGCCCCCGGACTAGCGGACCCTCCTACAATGAGCAGTTCTTC.

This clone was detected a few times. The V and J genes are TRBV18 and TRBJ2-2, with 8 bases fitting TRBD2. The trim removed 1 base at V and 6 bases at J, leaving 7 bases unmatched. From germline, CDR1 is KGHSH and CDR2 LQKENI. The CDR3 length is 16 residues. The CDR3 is CASSPLAAGESGELFF. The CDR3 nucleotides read TGTGCCAGCTCACCACTTGCAGCGGGAGAATCCGGGGAGCTGTTTTTT.

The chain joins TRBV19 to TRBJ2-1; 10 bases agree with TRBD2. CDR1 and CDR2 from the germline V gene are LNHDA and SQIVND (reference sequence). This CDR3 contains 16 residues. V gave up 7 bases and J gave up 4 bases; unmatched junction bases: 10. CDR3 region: CASTGLGLAAYNEQFF. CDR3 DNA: TGTGCCAGTACTGGCCTTGGACTAGCGGCTTACAATGAGCAGTTCTTC. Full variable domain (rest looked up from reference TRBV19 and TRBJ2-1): DGGITQSPKYLFRKEGQNVTLSCEQNLNHDAMYWYRQDPGQGLRLIYYSQIVNDFQKGDIAEGYSVSREKKESFPLTVTSAQKNPTAFYLCASTGLGLAAYNEQFFGPGTRLTVL.

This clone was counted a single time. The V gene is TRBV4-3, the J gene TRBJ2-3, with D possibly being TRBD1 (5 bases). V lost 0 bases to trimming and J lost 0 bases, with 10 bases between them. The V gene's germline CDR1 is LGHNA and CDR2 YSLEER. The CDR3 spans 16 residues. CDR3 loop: CASSQDRGSSTDTQYF. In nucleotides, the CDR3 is TGCGCCAGCAGCCAAGATAGGGGTTCTAGCACAGATACGCAGTATTTT.

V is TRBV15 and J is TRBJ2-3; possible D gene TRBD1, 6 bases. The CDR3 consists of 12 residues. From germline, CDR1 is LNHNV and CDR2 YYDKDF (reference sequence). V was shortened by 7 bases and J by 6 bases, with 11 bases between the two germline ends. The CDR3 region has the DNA TGTGCCACCAAACAGGGTCTTGATACGCAGTATTTT. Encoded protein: CATKQGLDTQYF.

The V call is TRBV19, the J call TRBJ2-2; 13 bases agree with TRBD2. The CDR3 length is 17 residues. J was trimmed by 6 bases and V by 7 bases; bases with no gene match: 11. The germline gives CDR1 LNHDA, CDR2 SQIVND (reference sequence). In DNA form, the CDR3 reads TGTGCCAGTATGGGACTAGCGGGAACTCACCGAGCCGGGGAGCTGTTTTTT. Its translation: CASMGLAGTHRAGELFF.